This T cell receptor (beta chain) was recovered during a study of blood T cell repertoires in COVID-19. Across the study: There were acute and convalescent COVID-19 samples, and they came from the United States, Italy and Spain. PBMCs, B-cell-depleted T cells, or T cells were the source of the cDNA or gDNA that made up the material.

Trimming at V came to 5 bases and at J to 3 bases, leaving 6 bases not matched to a gene. In germline, CDR1 is SEHNR, CDR2 FQNEAQ (reference sequence). The CDR3 sequence is 15 residues long. Repertoires were generated with immunoSEQ multiplex PCR, while TCRdb's copy carries only in-frame clones and drops some. The sample carries nearly 200,000 clones, 70% to 90% recorded once. This chain connects TRBV7-9 to TRBJ2-1, with 8 bases matching TRBD2. Material for sequencing was peripheral blood. The TCR originated in a woman between 65 and 79 years old with acute or convalescent COVID-19. The CDR3 here is CASSPGLDNYNEQFF. CDR3 in DNA: TGTGCCAGCAGCCCGGGACTAGACAACTACAATGAGCAGTTCTTC.